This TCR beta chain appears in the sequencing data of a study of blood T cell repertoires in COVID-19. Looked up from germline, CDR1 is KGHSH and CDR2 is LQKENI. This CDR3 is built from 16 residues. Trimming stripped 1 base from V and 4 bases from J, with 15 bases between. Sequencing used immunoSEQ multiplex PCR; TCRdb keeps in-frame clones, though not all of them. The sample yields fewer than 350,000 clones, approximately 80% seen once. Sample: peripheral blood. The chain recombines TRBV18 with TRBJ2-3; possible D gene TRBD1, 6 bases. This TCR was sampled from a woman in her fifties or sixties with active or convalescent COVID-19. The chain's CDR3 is CASSPRVLQGSDTQYF. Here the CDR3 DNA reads TGTGCCAGCTCACCACGAGTCTTACAGGGTTCAGATACGCAGTATTTT.